A selection of T cell receptor delta chains follows, all from one sample in a study of gamma-delta T cells after stem cell transplantation. TCRdb re-called clones from the RT-PCR reads via CATT. The top ten hold 3% to 4% of the sample, which has 13,000 to 15,000 delta-chain clones, about 30% seen once. Sequencing input: gamma-delta T cells. The receptors were sampled from a human donor. It is not recorded whose cells these are; they may come from a transplant donor. CDR3s include the opening cysteine and the closing phenylalanine or tryptophan. The order of the fields is J gene, CDR3 length, clone size, V gene, D gene, CDR3 protein, CDR3 DNA. A D gene is named only where the DNA matches it firmly. Clone size, where shown, is once, few, many, or a class for clones that have expanded.

j_gene: TRDJ1; len: 21; abundance: .; v_gene: TRDV1; d_gene: TRDD3; CDR3aa: CALGELEPEYWGMGYTDKLIF; CDR3nt: TGTGCTCTTGGGGAACTAGAACCTGAGTACTGGGGGATGGGCTACACCGATAAACTCATCTTT
j_gene: TRDJ1; len: 19; abundance: .; v_gene: TRDV2; d_gene: TRDD3; CDR3aa: CACAVGYSVARTYTDKLIF; CDR3nt: TGTGCCTGTGCCGTGGGATACTCCGTGGCCCGTACGTACACCGATAAACTCATCTTT
j_gene: TRDJ2; len: 18; abundance: .; v_gene: TRDV2; d_gene: TRDD3; CDR3aa: CACDTGWGSPALTAQLFF; CDR3nt: TGTGCCTGTGACACCGGCTGGGGGAGCCCGGCTTTGACAGCACAACTCTTCTTT
j_gene: TRDJ2; len: 20; abundance: .; v_gene: TRDV2; d_gene: TRDD3; CDR3aa: CACDTLSLGDRGALTTQLFF; CDR3nt: TGTGCCTGTGACACGTTATCTCTGGGGGACCGCGGAGCTTTGACAACACAACTCTTCTTT
j_gene: TRDJ1; len: 12; abundance: few; v_gene: TRDV3; d_gene: .; CDR3aa: CACRFLTDKLIF; CDR3nt: TGTGCCTGTAGGTTCCTCACCGATAAACTCATCTTT
j_gene: TRDJ1; len: 23; abundance: few; v_gene: TRDV1; d_gene: TRDD3; CDR3aa: CALGDPLDPNNWGIRAYTDKLIF; CDR3nt: TGTGCTCTTGGGGACCCCCTAGACCCAAACAACTGGGGGATACGAGCTTACACCGATAAACTCATCTTT
j_gene: TRDJ1; len: 13; abundance: .; v_gene: TRDV2; d_gene: TRDD3; CDR3aa: CACETTGGVKLIF; CDR3nt: TGTGCCTGCGAAACTACTGGGGGAGTAAAACTCATCTTT
j_gene: TRDJ2; len: 20; abundance: .; v_gene: TRDV3; d_gene: .; CDR3aa: CASHRFLRRPGGWGIAQLFF; CDR3nt: TGTGCCTCCCATCGGTTCCTACGCCGTCCTGGCGGGTGGGGGATAGCACAACTCTTCTTT
j_gene: TRDJ3; len: 21; abundance: .; v_gene: TRDV2; d_gene: TRDD3; CDR3aa: CACDTLSTGGPSSWDTRQMFF; CDR3nt: TGTGCCTGTGACACCTTATCTACTGGGGGACCGAGCTCCTGGGACACCCGACAGATGTTTTTC
j_gene: TRDJ1; len: 12; abundance: .; v_gene: TRAV29/DV5; d_gene: TRDD3; CDR3aa: CAALGDTDKLIF; CDR3nt: TGTGCAGCACTGGGGGACACCGATAAACTCATCTTT
j_gene: TRDJ3; len: 15; abundance: .; v_gene: TRDV3; d_gene: .; CDR3aa: CAFRRGDWDTRQMFF; CDR3nt: TGTGCCTTTCGACGCGGGGACTGGGACACCCGACAGATGTTTTTC
j_gene: TRDJ3; len: 17; abundance: few; v_gene: TRDV2; d_gene: .; CDR3aa: CACDTGGNSWDTRQMFF; CDR3nt: TGTGCCTGTGACACCGGGGGAAACTCCTGGGACACCCGACAGATGTTTTTC
j_gene: TRDJ1; len: 13; abundance: .; v_gene: TRDV3; d_gene: .; CDR3aa: CAFRDFDLEKLIF; CDR3nt: TGTGCCTTTAGAGACTTCGACTTAGAAAAACTCATCTTT
j_gene: TRDJ3; len: 23; abundance: .; v_gene: TRDV1; d_gene: TRDD3; CDR3aa: CALDQVLRGIRDGVPWDTRQMFF; CDR3nt: TGTGCTCTTGATCAGGTCCTACGGGGGATACGCGACGGTGTCCCCTGGGACACCCGACAGATGTTTTTC
j_gene: TRDJ1; len: 20; abundance: .; v_gene: TRDV3; d_gene: TRDD3; CDR3aa: CAFTSLLYVWGTVLTDKLIF; CDR3nt: TGTGCCTTTACGTCTCTTCTCTACGTCTGGGGGACGGTACTCACCGATAAACTCATCTTT
j_gene: TRDJ1; len: 15; abundance: few; v_gene: TRDV2; d_gene: TRDD3; CDR3aa: CACRWDTRYTDKLIF; CDR3nt: TGTGCCTGTAGGTGGGATACGCGATACACCGATAAACTCATCTTT
j_gene: TRDJ1; len: 20; abundance: .; v_gene: TRDV3; d_gene: TRDD3; CDR3aa: CAFRQWGLLGDVRYTDKLIF; CDR3nt: TGTGCCTTTCGACAGTGGGGCCTACTGGGGGACGTGAGGTACACCGATAAACTCATCTTT
j_gene: TRDJ1; len: 19; abundance: .; v_gene: TRDV1; d_gene: .; CDR3aa: CALGDPWPSLLLWDHKLIF; CDR3nt: .
j_gene: TRDJ1; len: 21; abundance: .; v_gene: TRDV1; d_gene: .; CDR3aa: CALGEPDSIGTGLLYTDKLIF; CDR3nt: TGTGCTCTTGGGGAACCTGATTCCATCGGTACTGGGCTCTTATACACCGATAAACTCATTTTT
j_gene: TRDJ1; len: 18; abundance: .; v_gene: TRDV1; d_gene: .; CDR3aa: CALGELRGFRLRPDKLIF; CDR3nt: TGTGCTCTTGGGGAACTTCGGGGGTTCCGTCTACGTCCCGATAAACTCATCTTT
j_gene: TRDJ1; len: 12; abundance: .; v_gene: TRDV3; d_gene: .; CDR3aa: CAFLGQGGKLIF; CDR3nt: TGTGCCTTTCTGGGGCAAGGTGGTAAACTCATCTTT
j_gene: TRDJ1; len: 15; abundance: few; v_gene: TRDV1; d_gene: .; CDR3aa: CALGAPRPGADKLIF; CDR3nt: TGTGCTCTTGGGGCACCCCGACCTGGGGCCGATAAACTCATCTTT
j_gene: TRDJ2; len: 21; abundance: few; v_gene: TRDV1; d_gene: .; CDR3aa: CALGEASYLTGAVGLTAQLFF; CDR3nt: TGTGCTCTTGGGGAGGCTTCCTATCTTACTGGGGCAGTAGGCTTGACAGCACAACTCTTCTTT
j_gene: TRDJ1; len: 21; abundance: few; v_gene: TRDV2; d_gene: TRDD2; CDR3aa: CACDTSQTTSYGPRDRDKLIF; CDR3nt: TGTGCCTGTGACACGTCCCAGACCACTTCCTACGGACCCCGCGACAGAGATAAACTCATCTTT
j_gene: TRDJ2; len: 15; abundance: .; v_gene: TRDV1; d_gene: .; CDR3aa: CALGSSVGSTAQLFF; CDR3nt: TGTGCTCTTGGGTCCTCCGTCGGGTCGACAGCACAACTCTTCTTT
j_gene: TRDJ1; len: 16; abundance: .; v_gene: TRDV3; d_gene: .; CDR3aa: CAFSSNFGISTDKLIF; CDR3nt: TGTGCCTTTTCCTCCAACTTTGGGATTTCCACCGATAAACTCATCTTT